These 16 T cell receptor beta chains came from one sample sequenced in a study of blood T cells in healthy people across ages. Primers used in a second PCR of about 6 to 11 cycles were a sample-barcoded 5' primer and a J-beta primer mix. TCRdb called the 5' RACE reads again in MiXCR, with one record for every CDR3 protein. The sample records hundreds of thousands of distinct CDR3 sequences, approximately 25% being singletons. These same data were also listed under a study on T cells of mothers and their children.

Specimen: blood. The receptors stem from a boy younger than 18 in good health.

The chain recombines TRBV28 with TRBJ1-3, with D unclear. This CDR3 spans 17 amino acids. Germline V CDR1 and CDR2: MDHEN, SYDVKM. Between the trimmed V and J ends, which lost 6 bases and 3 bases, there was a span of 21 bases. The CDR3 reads CASSLVGLGLDGNTIYF. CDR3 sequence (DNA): TGTGCCAGCAGCTTGGTTGGGTTAGGCTTGGATGGAAACACCATATATTTT.

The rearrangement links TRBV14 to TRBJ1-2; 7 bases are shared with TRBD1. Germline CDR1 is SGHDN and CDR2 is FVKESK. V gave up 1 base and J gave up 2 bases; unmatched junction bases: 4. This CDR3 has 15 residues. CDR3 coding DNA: TGTGCCAGCAGCCAAGGGTTACAGGGGAACTATGGCTACACCTTC. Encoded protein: CASSQGLQGNYGYTF.

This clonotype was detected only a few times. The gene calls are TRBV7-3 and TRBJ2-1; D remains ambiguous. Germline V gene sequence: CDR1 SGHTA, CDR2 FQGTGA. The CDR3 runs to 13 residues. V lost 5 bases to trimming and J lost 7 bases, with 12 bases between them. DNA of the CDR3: TGTGCCAGCAGCAACCCCAACGGGAATGAGCAGTTCTTC. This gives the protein CASSNPNGNEQFF.

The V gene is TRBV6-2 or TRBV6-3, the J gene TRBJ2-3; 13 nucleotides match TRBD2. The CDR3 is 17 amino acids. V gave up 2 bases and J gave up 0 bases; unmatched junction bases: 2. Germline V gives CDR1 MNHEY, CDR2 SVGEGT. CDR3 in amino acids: CASSYTSGGASTDTQYF. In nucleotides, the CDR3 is TGTGCCAGCAGTTACACTAGCGGGGGGGCTAGCACAGATACGCAGTATTTT.

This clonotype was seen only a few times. CDR3 sequence reads: CATSRDPGGVNEQFF. The CDR3 DNA reads TGTGCCACCAGCAGAGACCCGGGAGGGGTGAATGAGCAGTTCTTC. The V and J genes are TRBV15 and TRBJ2-1, with TRBD2 matching 8 bases. This CDR3 has 15 amino acids. In germline, CDR1 is LNHNV, CDR2 YYDKDF (reference sequence). V lost 0 bases to trimming and J lost 7 bases; unmatched junction nucleotides: 5. The complete variable domain, with remaining parts taken from reference TRBV15 and TRBJ2-1, reads DAMVIQNPRYQVTQFGKPVTLSCSQTLNHNVMYWYQQKSSQAPKLLFHYYDKDFNNEADTPDNFQSRRPNTSFCFLDIRSPGLGDTAMYLCATSRDPGGVNEQFFGPGTRLTVL.

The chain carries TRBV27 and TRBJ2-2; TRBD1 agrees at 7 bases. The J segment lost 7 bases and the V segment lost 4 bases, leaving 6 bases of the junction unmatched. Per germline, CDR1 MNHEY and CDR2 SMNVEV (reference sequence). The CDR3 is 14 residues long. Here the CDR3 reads CASSSSTGLGELFF. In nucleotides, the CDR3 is TGTGCCAGCAGTTCCTCGACAGGGCTCGGGGAGCTGTTTTTT.

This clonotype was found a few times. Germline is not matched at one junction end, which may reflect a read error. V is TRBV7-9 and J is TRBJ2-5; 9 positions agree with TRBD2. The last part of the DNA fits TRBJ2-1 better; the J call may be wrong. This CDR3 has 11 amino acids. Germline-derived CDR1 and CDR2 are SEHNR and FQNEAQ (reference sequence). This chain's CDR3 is CACSGGNEQFF. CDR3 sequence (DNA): TGTGCCTGCAGCGGGGGGAATGAGCAGTTCTTC.

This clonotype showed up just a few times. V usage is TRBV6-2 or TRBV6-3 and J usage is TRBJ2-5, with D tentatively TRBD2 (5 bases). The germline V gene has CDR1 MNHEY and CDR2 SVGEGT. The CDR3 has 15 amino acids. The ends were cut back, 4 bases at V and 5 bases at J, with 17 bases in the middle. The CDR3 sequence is CASSFGISGGETQYF. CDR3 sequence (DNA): TGTGCCAGCAGTTTCGGGATAAGCGGCGGGGAGACCCAGTACTTC.

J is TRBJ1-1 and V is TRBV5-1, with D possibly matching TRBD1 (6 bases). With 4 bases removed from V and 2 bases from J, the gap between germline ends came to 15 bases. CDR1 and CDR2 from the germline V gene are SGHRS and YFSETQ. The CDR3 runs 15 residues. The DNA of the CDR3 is TGCGCCAGCAGCGCATACGGACAGCAAAACACTGAAGCTTTCTTT. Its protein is CASSAYGQQNTEAFF.

CDR3 nucleotide sequence: TGTGCCAGCAGTTTACCGAGCGGGAGGAGAGATACGCAGTATTTT. Residues: CASSLPSGRRDTQYF. The V gene is TRBV12-3 or TRBV12-4, the J gene TRBJ2-3; 9 positions agree with TRBD2. There are 15 residues in the CDR3. Trimming took 2 bases from V and 5 from J; bases not matched to a gene: 5.

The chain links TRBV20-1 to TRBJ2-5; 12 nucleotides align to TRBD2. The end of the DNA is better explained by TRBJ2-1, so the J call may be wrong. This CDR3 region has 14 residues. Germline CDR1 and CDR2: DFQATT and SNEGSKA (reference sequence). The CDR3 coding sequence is TGCAGTGCTAGGGGGACTAGCGGGTTCGATGAGCAGTTCTTC. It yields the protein CSARGTSGFDEQFF.

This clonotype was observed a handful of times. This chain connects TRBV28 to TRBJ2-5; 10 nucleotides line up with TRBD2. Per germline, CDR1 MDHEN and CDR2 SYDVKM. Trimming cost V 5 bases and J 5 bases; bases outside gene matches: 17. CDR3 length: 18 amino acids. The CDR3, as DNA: TGTGCCAGCAGTCTTGATGACTTAGCGGGAGGTTCACGTGAGACCCAGTACTTC. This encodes CASSLDDLAGGSRETQYF. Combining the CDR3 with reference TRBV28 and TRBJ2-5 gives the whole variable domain DVKVTQSSRYLVKRTGEKVFLECVQDMDHENMFWYRQDPGLGLRLIYFSYDVKMKEKGDIPEGYSVSREKKERFSLILESASTNQTSMYLCASSLDDLAGGSRETQYFGPGTRLLVL.

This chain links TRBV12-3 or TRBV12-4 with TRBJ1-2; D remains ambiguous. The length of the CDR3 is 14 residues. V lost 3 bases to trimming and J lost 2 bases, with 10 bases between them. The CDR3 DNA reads TGTGCCAGCAGTTTTAAGGGCAGCAACTATGGCTACACCTTC. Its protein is CASSFKGSNYGYTF.

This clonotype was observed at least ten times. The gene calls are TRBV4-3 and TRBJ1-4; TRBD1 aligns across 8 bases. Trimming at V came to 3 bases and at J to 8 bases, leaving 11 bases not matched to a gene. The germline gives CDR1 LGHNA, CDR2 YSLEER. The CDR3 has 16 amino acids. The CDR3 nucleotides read TGCGCCAGCAGCCAGACCCTGGGGACAGGACGCGAAAAACTGTTTTTT. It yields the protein CASSQTLGTGREKLFF.

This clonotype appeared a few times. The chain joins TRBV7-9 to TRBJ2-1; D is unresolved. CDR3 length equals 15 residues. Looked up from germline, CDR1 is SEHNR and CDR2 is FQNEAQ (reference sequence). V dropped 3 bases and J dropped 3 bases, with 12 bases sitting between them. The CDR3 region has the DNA TGTGCCAGCAGCTTCGCGGTCTCGCTCTACAATGAGCAGTTCTTC. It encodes CASSFAVSLYNEQFF.

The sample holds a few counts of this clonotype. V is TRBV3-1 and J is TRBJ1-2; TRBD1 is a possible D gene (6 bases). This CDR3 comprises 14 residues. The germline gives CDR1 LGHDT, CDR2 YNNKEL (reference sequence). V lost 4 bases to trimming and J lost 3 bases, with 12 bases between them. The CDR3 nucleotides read TGTGCCAGCAGCCGAGCAGAGGGGGACTATGGCTACACCTTC. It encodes CASSRAEGDYGYTF.